This TCR beta chain is from a study of siplizumab effects on memory and regulatory T cells. Whole-study results and caveats: Confirmatory evidence of suppressive function in proliferating siplizumab-culture Tregs was not obtained. Alloreactive CD4+ clones that could be mapped were on average 68.8% Treg-derived with siplizumab, against over 25% in controls. It seemed that naive T cells were more diverse than memory cells and were major contributors to the alloresponse.

It was 85,000 to 100,000 TCR templates that were assayed per sample. TCRdb's copy holds only in-frame clones and misses some; the assay was immunoSEQ multiplex PCR. Of about 100,000 clones listed, 94% are singletons. CDR3 length: 15 amino acids. V lost 3 bases to trimming and J lost 2 bases, with 14 bases between them. The germline gives CDR1 GTSNPN, CDR2 SVGIG (reference sequence). A word on this clone: No antigen is known for it.

V usage is TRBV30 and J usage is TRBJ1-3; unclear D gene. The clonotype was recovered from a human donor in good health. Input material: non-Treg CD4+ T cells sorted from blood. The CDR3 coding sequence is TGTGCCTGGAGCTTGGGTTCGAAGGCTGGAAACACCATATATTTT. Protein: CAWSLGSKAGNTIYF.